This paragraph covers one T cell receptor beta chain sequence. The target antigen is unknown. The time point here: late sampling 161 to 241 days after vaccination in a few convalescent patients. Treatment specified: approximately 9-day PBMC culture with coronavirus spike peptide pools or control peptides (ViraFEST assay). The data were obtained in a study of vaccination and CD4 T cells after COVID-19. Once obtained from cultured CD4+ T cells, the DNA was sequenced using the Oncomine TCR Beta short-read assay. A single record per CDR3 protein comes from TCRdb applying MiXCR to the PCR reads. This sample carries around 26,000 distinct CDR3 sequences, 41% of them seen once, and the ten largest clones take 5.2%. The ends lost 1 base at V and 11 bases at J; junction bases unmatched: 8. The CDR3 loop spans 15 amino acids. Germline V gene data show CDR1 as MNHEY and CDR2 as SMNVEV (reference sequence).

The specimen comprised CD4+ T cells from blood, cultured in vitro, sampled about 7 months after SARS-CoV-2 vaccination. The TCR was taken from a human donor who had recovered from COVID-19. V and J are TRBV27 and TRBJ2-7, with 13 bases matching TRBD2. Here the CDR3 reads CASSLFPGLAGLKYF. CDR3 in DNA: TGTGCCAGCAGTTTATTCCCGGGACTAGCGGGACTGAAGTACTTC.